This T cell receptor (beta chain) was recovered during a study of cytomegalovirus exposure and HLA in healthy donors. 13 Jbeta primers and 60 Vbeta primers were used for the PCR. Here immunoSEQ multiplex PCR was the method, and the copy in TCRdb shows in-frame clones only, minus some. The sample shows 150,000 to 200,000 clones, 65% to 90% of them seen only once. Material for sequencing was PBMCs. The source of this sequence is a man in his forties or fifties in good health and CMV-seropositive.

The CDR3 region is CASSKWGGMNTEAFF. The CDR3 DNA sequence: TGTGCCAGCAGCAAGTGGGGAGGCATGAACACTGAAGCTTTCTTT. V and J are TRBV11-2 and TRBJ1-1; D ambiguous. The CDR3 consists of 15 residues. The V end was cut by 5 bases, the J end by 0 bases, with 13 bases between. CDR1 is SGHAT and CDR2 is FQNNGV in the germline V gene. Full variable domain (outside the CDR3, taken from reference TRBV11-2 and TRBJ1-1): EAGVAQSPRYKIIEKRQSVAFWCNPISGHATLYWYQQILGQGPKLLIQFQNNGVVDDSQLPKDRFSAERLKGVDSTLKIQPAKLEDSAVYLCASSKWGGMNTEAFFGQGTRLTVV.